Here is one T cell receptor beta chain with its context. Antigen specificity is unknown. The CDR3 runs 18 residues. Germline V gene data show CDR1 as SGHDT and CDR2 as YYEEEE. J lost 1 base, V lost 4 bases, and 8 bases had no gene match. These data are taken from a study of T-cell reconstitution after alpha-beta-depleted transplantation in children. A TCRbeta library incorporating unique molecular identifiers was prepared. TCRdb analysed the PCR reads with MiXCR anew, one entry per CDR3 protein. The sample lists roughly 570,000 distinct CDR3 sequences, around 27% seen once, with just over 35% in the top ten. General study findings and limits: Hyperexpanded clones declined; after one year, newly produced T cells mostly supplied diversity. Several hundred expanded graft clones reportedly were the source of alpha-beta T cells about two months after transplant. Some patients' high day-60 TCRbeta diversity was traced to surviving recipient T cells and thymic progenitors.

The chain is built from TRBV5-6 and TRBJ2-6; 10 nucleotides agree with TRBD1. The sequencing here drew on PBMCs, taken before TCRalphabeta/CD19-depleted stem cell transplant. This sequence was found in a boy in the first two years of life with Wiskott-Aldrich syndrome, due to receive a stem cell transplant. The DNA of the CDR3 is TGTGCCAGCAGCGGGACAGGGGTTGGGTTTTCTGGGGCCAACGTCCTGACTTTC. It codes for CASSGTGVGFSGANVLTF.